Each of the 10 T cell receptor beta chains below was sequenced from the same sample in a study of blood T cell repertoires in COVID-19. TCRdb's table, derived via immunoSEQ multiplex PCR, lists solely in-frame clones and lacks some. Found here are hundreds of thousands of clones, around 86% of them singletons; the top ten hold approximately 2.1%. Sequencing input: PBMCs or T cells enriched from blood (not recorded which). Receptors originate from a woman in her forties or fifties who had recovered from COVID-19.

The chain employs TRBV11-2 and TRBJ2-7, with unresolved D. CDR1 and CDR2 from the germline V gene are SGHAT and FQNNGV. V was shortened by 0 bases and J by 3 bases, with 9 bases between the two germline ends. The CDR3 extends over 14 amino acids. CDR3 sequence (DNA): TGTGCCAGCAGCTTAGAACCGAGTATCTACGAGCAGTACTTC. Encoded protein: CASSLEPSIYEQYF.

A note on this clone: Compared with germline, one end of the junction differs, possibly owing to a read error. The chain employs TRBV13 and TRBJ1-1; 9 bases line up with TRBD1. The CDR3 runs to 16 residues. Germline loops: CDR1 PRHDT, CDR2 FYEKMQ (reference sequence). The chain's CDR3 is CASSLGGQGLDTEAFF. The CDR3 DNA reads as TGTGCCAGCAGCCTAGGGGGACAGGGTTTAGACACTGAAGCTTTCTTT.

For the CDR3, the DNA is TGTGCCAGCAGCTCCTATAGCTATGGCTACACCTTC. As protein: CASSSYSYGYTF. The chain has TRBV28 and TRBJ1-2; D is unresolved. This CDR3 spans 12 amino acids. Looked up from germline, CDR1 is MDHEN and CDR2 is SYDVKM. V dropped 6 bases and J dropped 4 bases, with 9 bases sitting between them.

The rearrangement uses TRBV18 and TRBJ2-1, with 9 bases identical to TRBD1. This CDR3 has 16 residues. Trimming cost V 4 bases and J 4 bases; bases outside gene matches: 8. Germline values: CDR1 KGHSH, CDR2 LQKENI. The CDR3: CASSRLGQGNYNEQFF. CDR3 bases: TGTGCCAGCTCACGTCTCGGACAGGGGAATTACAATGAGCAGTTCTTC. The whole variable domain, filled in from reference TRBV18 and TRBJ2-1, reads NAGVMQNPRHLVRRRGQEARLRCSPMKGHSHVYWYRQLPEEGLKFMVYLQKENIIDESGMPKERFSAEFPKEGPSILRIQQVVRGDSAAYFCASSRLGQGNYNEQFFGPGTRLTVL.

The J gene is TRBJ2-7, the V gene TRBV19, with TRBD1 identical over 11 bases. Germline lookup yields CDR1 LNHDA and CDR2 SQIVND (reference sequence). V dropped 5 bases and J dropped 7; count of bases not matched to a gene: 13. The CDR3 covers 16 residues. For the CDR3, the DNA is TGTGCCAGTAGTCCCATCACCAGGACAGGGGGCGGGGAGCAGTACTTC. Its translation is CASSPITRTGGGEQYF.

V is TRBV11-3 and J is TRBJ2-1; D perhaps matches TRBD2 (6 bases). This CDR3 region has 15 residues. CDR1 and CDR2 (germline): SGHNT, YENEEA. Trimming removed 0 bases at V and 2 bases at J, with 8 bases between. The CDR3 DNA reads TGTGCCAGCAGCTTAGATCGGGGGACCTACAATGAGCAGTTCTTC. Amino acids: CASSLDRGTYNEQFF. Using reference TRBV11-3 and TRBJ2-1 for the parts outside the CDR3, the full variable domain is EAGVVQSPRYKIIEKKQPVAFWCNPISGHNTLYWYLQNLGQGPELLIRYENEEAVDDSQLPKDRFSAERLKGVDSTLKIQPAELGDSAVYLCASSLDRGTYNEQFFGPGTRLTVL.

The gene calls are TRBV6-2 or TRBV6-3 and TRBJ2-7; TRBD2 agrees at 12 bases. Unmatched junction bases numbered 8, after V lost 2 bases and J lost 6 bases. The CDR3 loop spans 16 amino acids. CDR1 and CDR2 (germline): MNHEY, SVGEGT. The chain's CDR3 is CASSYPTSGGALEQYF. For the CDR3, the DNA is TGTGCCAGCAGTTACCCGACTAGCGGGGGAGCCCTCGAGCAGTACTTC.

The rearrangement uses TRBV4-1 and TRBJ1-1; D is ambiguous. Germline V gene sequence: CDR1 MGHRA, CDR2 YSYEKL. This CDR3 contains 14 residues. Trimming stripped 3 bases from V and 1 base from J, with 9 bases between. CDR3 in DNA: TGCGCCAGCAGCCATGGGGAGGGGAACACTGAAGCTTTCTTT. Its protein is CASSHGEGNTEAFF.

In this sample, this clone turned up a few times. The CDR3 DNA reads as TGTGCCAGCAGTACCCCCGGGACAGGGAATGAAAAACTGTTTTTT. It yields the protein CASSTPGTGNEKLFF. The V call is TRBV28, the J call TRBJ1-4; TRBD1 agrees at 9 bases. Germline V gives CDR1 MDHEN, CDR2 SYDVKM. Trimming at V came to 5 bases and at J to 5 bases, leaving 6 bases not matched to a gene. The CDR3 consists of 15 residues.

The V gene is TRBV7-8, the J gene TRBJ1-2; 10 bases agree with TRBD1. J lost 3 bases, V lost 5 bases, and 6 bases had no gene match. This CDR3 is built from 15 residues. Germline V lookup: CDR1 SGHVS, CDR2 FQNEAQ. This CDR3 is CASSLGQGEYYGYTF. CDR3 sequence (DNA): TGTGCCAGCAGCCTAGGACAGGGGGAATACTATGGCTACACCTTC.